Reported below is one T cell receptor beta chain. Its antigen is not identified. Profiled with immunoSEQ multiplex PCR; TCRdb holds only in-frame clones, not every one. The sample includes approximately 74,000 clones, about nine tenths of them seen just once. This sample was included in a study of OX40 agonist ivuxolimab in advanced cancers. Overall study context: Patients assigned to dose escalation were diagnosed with hepatocellular carcinoma, melanoma, renal cell or head and neck cancer.

Study-level results: Low normalized clonal expansion also occurred in some nonresponding patients. More expanded clones were found, on average, in CD8+ than in CD4+ T cells.

Germline V gene data show CDR1 as SNHLY and CDR2 as FYNNEI. The V gene lost 1 base and the J gene lost 2 bases, with 8 bases spanning the gap. CDR3 size: 14 residues. The TCR originated in an adult with an advanced solid tumor such as melanoma, head and neck, liver or kidney cancer. Sequenced here: CD4+ or CD8+ T cells sorted from blood, sampled in a trial of the OX40 agonist ivuxolimab. V gene TRBV2 combines with J gene TRBJ2-5; D gene uncertain. The CDR3: CASSEVTRQETQYF. CDR3 nucleotides: TGTGCCAGCAGTGAAGTTACAAGGCAAGAGACCCAGTACTTC. Full variable domain (rest looked up from reference TRBV2 and TRBJ2-5): EPEVTQTPSHQVTQMGQEVILRCVPISNHLYFYWYRQILGQKVEFLVSFYNNEISEKSEIFDDQFSVERPDGSNFTLKIRSTKLEDSAMYFCASSEVTRQETQYFGPGTRLLVL.